Listed below are T cell receptor beta chains from one sample, sequenced in a study of blood T cell repertoires in COVID-19. Using immunoSEQ multiplex PCR, the repertoire was profiled, and TCRdb retains in-frame clones only, with some absent. Altogether fewer than 300,000 clones are present, 80% to 85% being singletons, with the ten largest covering roughly 4.7%. The sequencing input was PBMCs or T cells enriched from blood (not recorded which). Every receptor here comes from a man aged 40-50 years who had been exposed to COVID-19. The CDR3 runs from the conserved cysteine through the conserved F or W. D genes are given only for firm matches. Only some rows state a clone size, as once, few, many or a class for expanded clones.

clone_size,d_call,j_call,v_call,cdr3_aa,cdr3_nt
-,TRBD2,TRBJ2-7,TRBV25-1,CASSDKRENSYEQYF,TGTGCCAGCAGTGATAAGCGGGAGAATTCCTACGAGCAGTACTTC
few,-,TRBJ1-3,TRBV2,CASSGEGQRGNTIYF,TGTGCCAGCAGTGGAGAAGGACAGAGAGGGAACACCATATATTTT
few,TRBD2,TRBJ2-1,TRBV13,CASSLVGLADEQFF,TGTGCCAGCAGCTTAGTGGGACTAGCAGATGAGCAGTTCTTC
few,-,TRBJ1-4,TRBV29-1,CSVGNGEGEKLFF,TGCAGCGTTGGAAATGGGGAGGGTGAAAAACTGTTTTTT
-,-,TRBJ1-1,TRBV12-3/TRBV12-4,CASTPAGGRAFF,TGTGCCAGCACCCCCGCCGGGGGGCGAGCTTTCTTT
-,TRBD2,TRBJ2-1,TRBV19,CASSIPGTRAHNEQFF,TGTGCCAGTAGTATACCCGGGACTAGAGCACACAATGAGCAGTTCTTC
-,-,TRBJ1-6,TRBV9,CASSGGQGYSPLHF,TGTGCCAGCAGCGGGGGGCAGGGGTATTCACCCCTCCACTTT
once,-,TRBJ2-7,TRBV6-5,CASSSVQGLGEQYF,TGTGCCAGCAGTTCCGTACAGGGATTAGGCGAGCAGTACTTC
-,-,TRBJ1-2,TRBV30,CACGRGSNYGYTF,TGTGCCTGCGGACGGGGATCTAACTATGGCTACACCTTC
-,TRBD2,TRBJ2-2,TRBV11-3,CASSPVAGETGELFF,TGTGCCAGCAGCCCCGTAGCGGGAGAGACCGGGGAGCTGTTTTTT
-,-,TRBJ1-5,TRBV21-1,CASSKAIDRPGGNQPQHF,TGTGCCAGCAGCAAAGCGATCGACAGGCCCGGGGGCAATCAGCCCCAGCATTTT
-,-,TRBJ1-5,TRBV1,CTSSQVPGVRQPQHF,TGCACCAGCAGCCAAGTCCCGGGGGTGCGGCAGCCCCAGCATTTT
-,-,TRBJ2-2,TRBV19,CASSPTDVTGELFF,TGTGCCAGTAGTCCGACAGACGTCACCGGGGAGCTGTTTTTT
-,-,TRBJ1-5,TRBV3-1/TRBV3-2,CASSQGGQKNQPQHF,TGTGCCAGCAGCCAAGGTGGACAGAAAAATCAGCCCCAGCATTTT
-,TRBD2,TRBJ2-4,TRBV19,CASSSSGLAGPPDIQYF,TGTGCCAGTAGTTCCTCAGGACTAGCGGGACCTCCGGACATTCAGTACTTC
-,-,TRBJ2-5,TRBV7-9,CASSLSYQETQYF,TGTGCCAGCAGCTTGTCGTACCAAGAGACCCAGTACTTC
-,-,TRBJ2-7,TRBV4-2,CASSQEIDYEQYF,TGTGCCAGCAGCCAAGAAATAGACTACGAGCAGTACTTC